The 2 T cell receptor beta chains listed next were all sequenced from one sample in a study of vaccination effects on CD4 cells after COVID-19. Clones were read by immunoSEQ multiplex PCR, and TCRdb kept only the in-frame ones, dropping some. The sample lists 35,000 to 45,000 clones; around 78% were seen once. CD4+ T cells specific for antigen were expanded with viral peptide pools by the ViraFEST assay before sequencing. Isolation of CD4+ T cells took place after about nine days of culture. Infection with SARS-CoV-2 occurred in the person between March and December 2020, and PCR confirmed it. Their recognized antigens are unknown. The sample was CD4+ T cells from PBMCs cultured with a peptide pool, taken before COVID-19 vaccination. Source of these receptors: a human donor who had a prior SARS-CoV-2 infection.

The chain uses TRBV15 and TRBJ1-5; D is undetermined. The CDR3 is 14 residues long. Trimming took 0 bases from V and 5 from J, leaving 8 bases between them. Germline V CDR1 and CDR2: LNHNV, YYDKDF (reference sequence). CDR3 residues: CATSRDLTYQPQHF. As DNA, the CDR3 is TGTGCCACCAGCAGAGATCTTACGTATCAGCCCCAGCATTTT.

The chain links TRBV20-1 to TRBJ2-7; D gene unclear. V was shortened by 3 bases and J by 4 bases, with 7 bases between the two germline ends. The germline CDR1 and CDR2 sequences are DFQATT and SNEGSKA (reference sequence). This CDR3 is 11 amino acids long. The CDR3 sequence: CSARREYEQYF. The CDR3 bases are TGCAGTGCTAGGCGAGAGTACGAGCAGTACTTC.